The 21 T cell receptor beta chains in this list originate from one sample, sequenced in a study of response to subunit inactivated influenza vaccine. TCRdb reanalysed the RT-PCR reads using MiXCR and keeps one entry per CDR3 protein. The table lists 540,000 or so distinct CDR3 sequences, 10% to 15% of them singletons. The starting material was PBMCs from blood, obtained roughly 47 days after vaccination. These receptors originate from a man aged 50 to 59 who received an inactivated influenza vaccine.

This chain links TRBV3-1 with TRBJ2-1; the D is unclear. The CDR3 consists of 18 residues. V shed 0 bases and J shed 6 bases, with 21 bases lying between them. Looked up from germline, CDR1 is LGHDT and CDR2 is YNNKEL (reference sequence). The CDR3 region is CASSQDFPQAGMVNEQFF. Written as DNA, the CDR3 is TGTGCCAGCAGCCAAGATTTCCCCCAGGCAGGTATGGTCAATGAGCAGTTCTTC.

The rearrangement uses TRBV16 and TRBJ1-2; 7 bases fit TRBD1. This CDR3 is built from 14 residues. J lost 5 bases, V lost 4 bases, and 7 bases had no gene match. Germline lookup yields CDR1 KGHSY and CDR2 FQNENV. CDR3: CASSPTGILYGYTF. The DNA for the CDR3 is TGTGCCAGCAGCCCGACAGGGATCCTTTATGGCTACACCTTC. The complete variable domain, with remaining parts taken from reference TRBV16 and TRBJ1-2, reads GEEVAQTPKHLVRGEGQKAKLYCAPIKGHSYVFWYQQVLKNEFKFLISFQNENVFDETGMPKERFSAKCLPNSPCSLEIQATKLEDSAVYFCASSPTGILYGYTFGSGTRLTVV.

This clonotype was observed a handful of times. The chain recombines TRBV6-2 or TRBV6-3 with TRBJ2-3; TRBD2 aligns across 7 bases. Germline trimming cut 5 bases from V and 2 bases from J; bases unmatched to any gene: 10. This CDR3 region has 16 residues. The germline V gene has CDR1 MNHEY and CDR2 SVGEGT. The CDR3 reads CASSRSLGGITDTQYF. The CDR3 DNA sequence: TGTGCCAGCAGTCGTAGCCTGGGGGGGATCACAGATACGCAGTATTTT.

The table lists this clonotype with a few counts. This chain joins TRBV29-1 and TRBJ1-2; TRBD1 is a possible D gene (5 bases). The CDR3 spans 14 residues. The V and J ends lost 4 bases and 5 bases respectively, with 17 bases between them. Germline V gene data show CDR1 as SQVTM and CDR2 as ANQGSEA. The CDR3: CSVGSSTANYGYTF. DNA for the CDR3: TGCAGCGTTGGTTCGTCGACAGCGAATTATGGCTACACCTTC.

This clonotype was counted a few times. This chain uses TRBV6-2 or TRBV6-3 with TRBJ2-2, with D unresolved. V was clipped by 6 bases and J by 3 bases, with 8 bases between them. The length of the CDR3 is 13 residues. Germline values: CDR1 MNHEY, CDR2 SVGEGT. The CDR3 region is CASSPAHTGELFF. The CDR3 coding sequence is TGTGCCAGCAGCCCGGCCCACACCGGGGAGCTGTTTTTT.

This clonotype was detected many times. The V call is TRBV29-1, the J call TRBJ2-1; D might be TRBD1 (6 bases). This CDR3 comprises 15 residues. The V gene's germline CDR1 is SQVTM and CDR2 ANQGSEA. Between the trimmed V and J ends, which lost 6 bases and 1 base, there was a span of 16 bases. The CDR3 nucleotides read TGCAGCGTACAAGCCGGGACATCGTCCTACAATGAGCAGTTCTTC. This encodes CSVQAGTSSYNEQFF.

Ten or more counts support this clonotype. The V and J genes are TRBV7-9 and TRBJ2-5; TRBD1 aligns across 8 bases. There are 13 residues in the CDR3. Germline V gene data show CDR1 as SEHNR and CDR2 as FQNEAQ (reference sequence). The V gene end was trimmed by 6 bases and the J gene end by 3 bases; junction bases not matched to a gene: 3. CDR3 DNA: TGTGCCAGCAGTTCGACAGGGGAAGAGACCCAGTACTTC. Translated, it gives CASSSTGEETQYF.

There are a few counts of this clonotype. CDR3 region: CASRSHRGNTIYF. The CDR3 nucleotides read TGTGCCAGCAGATCTCACAGGGGAAACACCATATATTTT. The rearrangement uses TRBV7-8 and TRBJ1-3; D is perhaps TRBD1 (5 bases). The CDR3 has 13 amino acids. Deletions cut 6 bases from V and 4 bases from J, with 10 bases between. Germline V gene data show CDR1 as SGHVS and CDR2 as FQNEAQ.

The chain links TRBV24-1 to TRBJ2-5; 9 nucleotides line up with TRBD1. CDR3 size: 16 residues. Germline V gene data show CDR1 as KGHDR and CDR2 as SFDVKD. V was pared by 4 bases and J by 1 base, with 6 bases of the junction left unmatched. Here the CDR3 reads CATSDQDRGLQETQYF. DNA for the CDR3: TGTGCCACCAGTGACCAGGACAGGGGCCTCCAAGAGACCCAGTACTTC.

This clonotype came up a few times. This chain connects TRBV5-1 to TRBJ2-2, with D unresolved. Germline V gene data show CDR1 as SGHRS and CDR2 as YFSETQ. With 2 bases removed from V and 0 bases from J, the gap between germline ends came to 5 bases. CDR3 size: 14 residues. CDR3 bases: TGCGCCAGCAGCTTAAGGCCGAACACCGGGGAGCTGTTTTTT. Its translation: CASSLRPNTGELFF.

This clonotype came up a few times. This chain joins TRBV6-2 or TRBV6-3 and TRBJ2-7; 13 bases match TRBD2. The CDR3 covers 16 residues. Unmatched junction bases numbered 7, after V lost 8 bases and J lost 0 bases. Germline values: CDR1 MNHEY, CDR2 SVGEGT. The CDR3 nucleotides are TGTGCCAGCGCCGGGACTAGCGGGGCAAGCTCCTACGAGCAGTACTTC. Its protein product is CASAGTSGASSYEQYF.

The chain employs TRBV28 and TRBJ2-1; D might be TRBD2 (6 bases). There are 15 residues in the CDR3. CDR1 MDHEN and CDR2 SYDVKM come from the germline V gene. V shed 6 bases and J shed 9 bases, with 21 bases lying between them. CDR3 nucleotide sequence: TGTGCCAGCAGCCCCGAGGGGCGGGATAGGGTTGAGCAGTTCTTC. Amino acids: CASSPEGRDRVEQFF.

This clonotype was counted only a few times. The chain recombines TRBV2 with TRBJ2-5; 7 positions agree with TRBD2. CDR3 size: 16 residues. Germline trimming cut 5 bases from V and 3 bases from J; bases unmatched to any gene: 12. Germline assignment: CDR1 SNHLY and CDR2 FYNNEI. Here the CDR3 DNA reads TGTGCCAGCAGTCCAGGCGGGGGTGCGGAAAAAGAGACCCAGTACTTC. This encodes CASSPGGGAEKETQYF. Together with reference TRBV2 and TRBJ2-5, the CDR3 gives the full variable domain: EPEVTQTPSHQVTQMGQEVILRCVPISNHLYFYWYRQILGQKVEFLVSFYNNEISEKSEIFDDQFSVERPDGSNFTLKIRSTKLEDSAMYFCASSPGGGAEKETQYFGPGTRLLVL.

The sample holds a few counts of this clonotype. This chain joins TRBV29-1 and TRBJ2-7; D unclear. Germline V gene sequence: CDR1 SQVTM, CDR2 ANQGSEA. The CDR3 totals 12 residues. Trimming took 5 bases from V and 2 from J, leaving 10 bases between them. The CDR3 is CSVWQATYEQYF. The CDR3 nucleotides are TGCAGCGTTTGGCAGGCGACCTACGAGCAGTACTTC.

The V call is TRBV5-5, the J call TRBJ2-3; weak D call: TRBD1 (6 bases). Germline V gene lookup returns CDR1 SGHKS and CDR2 YYEKEE (reference sequence). The CDR3 is 15 residues long. V was trimmed by 2 bases and J by 4 bases, leaving 14 bases between them. CDR3 nucleotides: TGTGCCAGCAGCTTTTCACAGGGTTTCGCAGATACGCAGTATTTT. This encodes CASSFSQGFADTQYF.

This chain links TRBV20-1 with TRBJ2-5, with TRBD2 identical over 9 bases. Germline V CDR1 and CDR2: DFQATT, SNEGSKA (reference sequence). This CDR3 contains 15 residues. J lost 1 base, V lost 1 base, and 4 bases had no gene match. This CDR3 reads CSARVASGAQETQYF. As DNA, the CDR3 is TGCAGTGCTAGAGTAGCTAGCGGGGCCCAAGAGACCCAGTACTTC.

The table lists this clonotype with a few counts. The V and J genes are TRBV9 and TRBJ1-1; unclear D gene. V dropped 1 base and J dropped 1 base, with 5 bases sitting between them. The CDR3 covers 13 residues. Germline CDR1 is SGDLS and CDR2 is YYNGEE. CDR3 in DNA: TGTGCCAGCAGCGTACAGGCGAACACTGAAGCTTTCTTT. Encoded protein: CASSVQANTEAFF.

In its sample, this clonotype was seen many times. The rearrangement uses TRBV4-1 and TRBJ2-7; D possibly corresponds to TRBD1 (5 bases). CDR1 and CDR2 from the germline V gene are MGHRA and YSYEKL. The CDR3 totals 16 residues. Trimming cost V 2 bases and J 3 bases, with 17 bases left between them. The CDR3 nucleotides read TGCGCCAGCAGCCAAACTGACAGTCCTTCCATCTACGAGCAGTACTTC. The encoded protein is CASSQTDSPSIYEQYF.

This chain joins TRBV3-1 and TRBJ2-6; D not certain. Germline assignment: CDR1 LGHDT and CDR2 YNNKEL (reference sequence). The CDR3 is 20 residues long. Trimming took off 2 bases at V and 0 bases at J, with 20 bases between the two ends. CDR3 loop: CASSQLISAETHSGANVLTF. In nucleotides, the CDR3 is TGTGCCAGCAGCCAATTAATTTCGGCAGAGACACACTCTGGGGCCAACGTCCTGACTTTC. Drawing the rest from reference TRBV3-1 and TRBJ2-6, the complete variable domain is DTAVSQTPKYLVTQMGNDKSIKCEQNLGHDTMYWYKQDSKKFLKIMFSYNNKELIINETVPNRFSPKSPDKAHLNLHINSLELGDSAVYFCASSQLISAETHSGANVLTFGAGSRLTVL.

The chain uses TRBV3-1 and TRBJ2-3; TRBD1 aligns across 7 bases. CDR3 length equals 15 residues. Per germline, CDR1 LGHDT and CDR2 YNNKEL (reference sequence). V dropped 1 base and J dropped 3; count of bases not matched to a gene: 4. This chain's CDR3 is CASSQVVRGTDTQYF. The CDR3 region has the DNA TGTGCCAGCAGCCAAGTTGTCAGGGGGACAGATACGCAGTATTTT.

This clonotype occurred a few times. V is TRBV18 and J is TRBJ2-5; perhaps TRBD2 as D (5 bases). CDR3 size: 13 residues. Between the trimmed V and J ends, which lost 3 bases and 6 bases, there was a span of 11 bases. The germline V gene has CDR1 KGHSH and CDR2 LQKENI. The CDR3 nucleotides are TGTGCCAGCTCACCGCGGGTTATACAGACCCAGTACTTC. It encodes CASSPRVIQTQYF.